This T cell receptor beta chain was observed in a study of molecular identifiers for immune sequencing clone quantification. Findings and caveats of the study: The study reportedly detected spiked Jurkat TCR RNA from one cell among some 1 million naive cells.

Of note for this clonotype: The antigen remains unidentified.

Bulk TCR library preparation followed previously described methods with listed TCR primers. TCRdb itself ran the PCR reads through MiXCR, one entry per CDR3 protein. The data contain a few hundred thousand distinct CDR3 sequences, roughly a fifth of them seen just once; the ten biggest clones take up about 0.78%. The V end was cut by 8 bases, the J end by 2 bases, with 21 bases between. This CDR3 has 16 residues. The TCR originated in a human donor in good health. Some libraries in this study had Jurkat cell RNA spiked in. V gene TRBV5-3 combines with J gene TRBJ2-3; no definite D call. TRBV5-3 is an ORF, with its function uncertain. The sequencing input was naive CD8+ T cells from blood, with Jurkat cell RNA spiked in. Described subset: FACS-sorted CD8+CD4-CCR7+CD45RA+ naive T cells. In DNA form, the CDR3 reads TGTGCCAGCAGGAAAGAGGAGAAGGGCCTCACAGATACGCAGTATTTT. The encoded protein is CASRKEEKGLTDTQYF.